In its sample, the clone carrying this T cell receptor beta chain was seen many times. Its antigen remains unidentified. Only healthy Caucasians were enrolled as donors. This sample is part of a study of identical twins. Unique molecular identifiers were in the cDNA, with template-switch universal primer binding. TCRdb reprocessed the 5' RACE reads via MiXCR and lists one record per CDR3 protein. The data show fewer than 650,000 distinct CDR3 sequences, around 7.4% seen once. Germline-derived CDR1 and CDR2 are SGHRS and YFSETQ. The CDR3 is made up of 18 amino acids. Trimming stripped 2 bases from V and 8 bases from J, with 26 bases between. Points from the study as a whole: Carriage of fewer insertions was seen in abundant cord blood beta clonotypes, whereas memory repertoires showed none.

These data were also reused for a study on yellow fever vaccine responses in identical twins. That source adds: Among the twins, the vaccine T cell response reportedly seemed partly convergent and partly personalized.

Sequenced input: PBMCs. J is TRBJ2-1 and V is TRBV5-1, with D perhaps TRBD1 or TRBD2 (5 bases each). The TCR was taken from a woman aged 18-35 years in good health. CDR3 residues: CASSLSKGRGKSEHEQFF. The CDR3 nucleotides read TGCGCCAGCAGCTTATCTAAGGGGCGAGGGAAGAGTGAGCATGAGCAGTTCTTC.